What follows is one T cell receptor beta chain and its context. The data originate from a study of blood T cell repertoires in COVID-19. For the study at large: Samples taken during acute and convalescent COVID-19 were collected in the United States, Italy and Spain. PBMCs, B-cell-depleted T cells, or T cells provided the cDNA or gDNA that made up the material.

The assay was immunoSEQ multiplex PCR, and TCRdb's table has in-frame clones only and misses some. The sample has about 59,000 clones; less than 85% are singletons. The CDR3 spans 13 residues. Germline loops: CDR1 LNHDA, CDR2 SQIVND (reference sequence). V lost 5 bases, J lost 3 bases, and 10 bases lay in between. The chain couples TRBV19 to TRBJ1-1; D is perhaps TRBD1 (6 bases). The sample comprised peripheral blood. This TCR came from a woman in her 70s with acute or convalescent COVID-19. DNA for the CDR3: TGTGCCAGTAGTTCCAACAGGGACACTGAAGCTTTCTTT. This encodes CASSSNRDTEAFF.